What follows is one T cell receptor (beta chain) and its context. What it binds is not known. CDR3 length: 14 amino acids. The germline V gene has CDR1 MNHEY and CDR2 SMNVEV (reference sequence). V lost 6 bases and J 0 bases, leaving 12 bases between the germline ends. The library targeted TCRbeta and was prepared with unique molecular identifiers. TCRdb called the PCR reads again in MiXCR, with one record for every CDR3 protein. Of more than 400,000 distinct CDR3 sequences in the sample, around two fifths are singletons; the top ten hold roughly 27%. These data come from a study of T-cell reconstitution after alpha-beta-depleted transplantation in children. Overall study findings and caveats: Some patients' high day-60 TCRbeta diversity was attributed to recipient cells surviving conditioning. Roughly two months post-transplant, alpha-beta T cells reportedly originated from several hundred graft clones that had expanded. The authors attributed T-cell counts and diversity one year after transplant mostly to newly produced T cells.

The sequencing here drew on PBMCs, taken before TCRalphabeta/CD19-depleted stem cell transplant. The clonotype originates from a girl aged 2-10 years with aplastic anemia, due to receive a stem cell transplant. The V and J genes are TRBV27 and TRBJ2-7; maybe TRBD1 (6 bases). The CDR3, as DNA: TGTGCCAGCAGATACCTAGGGGGCTCCTACGAGCAGTACTTC. Its protein product is CASRYLGGSYEQYF.